Presented here are 7 T cell receptor beta chains from one specimen sequenced in a study of HIV-infected patients and healthy controls (dated by TCRdb to 2013 to 2016). Since whole blood was used without any cell fractionation, the repertoire reflected all peripheral T cells in unsorted form. The library was produced with 5' RACE. The reads were generated on an Illumina MiSeq. SuperScript III was used to reverse transcribe 500 ng RNA with primers targeting the alpha and beta constant regions. Separate alpha and beta chain libraries were generated by chain-specific third strand synthesis with multiplexing indices. Clones were called with MiXCR by TCRdb after fastp trimmed the public reads at Q25, and only in-frame beta chains were retained. For every CDR3 protein sequence, its rows merge into one entry that carries the most common genes and DNA. The sample table shows roughly 18,000 distinct CDR3 sequences, and about 9.5% are seen once. About 3% of the sample goes to the ten largest clones.

The sample was blood. The receptor set was obtained from an adult in good health.

The V call is TRBV5-5, the J call TRBJ2-3; 11 positions match TRBD2. J lost 0 bases, V lost 3 bases, and 3 bases had no gene match. This CDR3 has 16 residues. Per the germline V gene, CDR1 is SGHKS and CDR2 is YYEKEE (reference sequence). DNA for the CDR3: TGTGCCAGCAGCTCCCGGACTAGCGGGAGCACAGATACGCAGTATTTT. Translated: CASSSRTSGSTDTQYF.

Notes on this clonotype: An end of the junction does not agree with germline; a read error may underlie this. V and J are TRBV18 and TRBJ2-2; maybe TRBD2 (6 bases). The germline V gene encodes CDR1 KGHSH and CDR2 LQKENI. The CDR3 runs 16 residues. The CDR3 sequence is CASSPPVAESTGEPFF. Here the CDR3 DNA reads TGTGCCAGCTCACCACCGGTAGCGGAGTCCACCGGGGAGCCGTTTTTT.

This clonotype qualifies as medium-sized. The chain combines TRBV20-1 with TRBJ2-1; 10 positions match TRBD2. In germline, CDR1 is DFQATT, CDR2 SNEGSKA (reference sequence). The CDR3 spans 14 residues. Losses at the gene ends were 1 base for V and 4 bases for J; bases not matched to a gene: 1. DNA of the CDR3: TGCAGTGCTAGAGTACTAGCGGGGTACAATGAGCAGTTCTTC. As protein: CSARVLAGYNEQFF.

This clonotype is termed medium-sized. The V and J genes are TRBV12-3 or TRBV12-4 and TRBJ2-3; 7 bases are shared with TRBD2. Germline trimming cut 4 bases from V and 1 base from J; bases unmatched to any gene: 2. The CDR3 is 14 residues long. The CDR3 reads CASSWAGGTDTQYF. The CDR3 DNA follows: TGTGCCAGCAGTTGGGCGGGGGGCACAGATACGCAGTATTTT.

This clonotype qualifies as medium-sized. The rearrangement uses TRBV24-1 and TRBJ2-2, with no clear D. V shed 7 bases and J shed 2 bases, with 4 bases lying between them. This CDR3 comprises 12 residues. Germline CDR1 is KGHDR and CDR2 is SFDVKD. DNA for the CDR3: TGTGCCACCAGCGTTAACACCGGGGAGCTGTTTTTT. Encoded protein: CATSVNTGELFF.

The V call is TRBV7-2, the J call TRBJ2-2; TRBD2 agrees at 7 bases. The CDR3 contains 16 residues. The V gene's germline CDR1 is SGHTA and CDR2 FQGNSA. J gave up 0 bases and V 5 bases, and 6 bases lay outside the gene matches. CDR3 DNA: TGTGCCAGCAGCCCCGGGGGGAGGACGAACACCGGGGAGCTGTTTTTT. The encoded protein is CASSPGGRTNTGELFF.

V usage is TRBV9 and J usage is TRBJ2-7; D gene uncertain. In germline, CDR1 is SGDLS, CDR2 YYNGEE. Trimming shortened V by 0 bases and J by 4 bases, and 14 bases separated the two germline ends. CDR3 length equals 15 residues. The CDR3 DNA reads TGTGCCAGCAGCGTAGAGACAACCGGAGTTTACGAGCAGTACTTC. It encodes CASSVETTGVYEQYF.